The present T cell receptor (beta chain) was sequenced within a study of T cell responses to AZD1222 COVID-19 vaccine (dated by TCRdb to 2020 to 2023). About the full investigation: A total of 233 trial participants underwent TCR sequencing, of whom around 200 received two doses of AZD1222 and around 25 received two doses of the MenACWY control vaccine. Trial participants were enrolled by age into 18-55, 56-69 and 70-plus year subgroups, with about 150, 27 and 61 TCR-sequenced participants respectively. What the study reported, not specific to this receptor: CD4 TCRs associated with the vaccine covered the entire spike protein, and the dominant responses were in regions 160-218 and 743-854. Nearly half of unique spike-specific TCRs reportedly recognized epitopes outside regions mutated in the B.1.351 and B.1.1.7 variants. Only six AZD1222 recipients were SARS-CoV-2 seropositive at baseline, limiting conclusions about previously exposed vaccinees. A significant rise in spike-specific TCR breadth and depth was observed after two AZD1222 doses relative to day 0 and relative to MenACWY recipients. The 56-69-year group was small, and its depth increase did not reach significance, likely because of low power. Because no day 14 peak-response samples were available, the repertoires could be characterized only after the peak T cell response. Participants were mostly white British and included more females than males, and it was suggested by the authors that clonal diversity may have been underestimated.

Taken with the paper, the label for time point translates to: about 28 days (+/-7) after the second vaccine dose. Because spike-specific TCR depth and breadth did not differ between the two schedules, AZD1222 recipients who got a second dose at roughly 4 weeks were pooled with those who got a second dose at roughly 12 weeks. The vaccinee samples were drawn from two UK trials, COV001 and COV002, one of which was a single-blind randomized controlled phase 2/3 trial testing AZD1222 (ChAdOx1 nCoV-19) in healthy adults. For TCRbeta chain sequencing, PBMC samples were collected from trial participants at day 0 and at day 28 after the second dose. With respect to this clone: The specificity of this receptor is unknown. No base-level quality is on record; no much larger clone is a single base apart.

For this chain, trimming is 3 bases at the V end and 0 bases at the J end, and the number of junction bases without a gene match is 14. CDR1 and CDR2 are read off the germline V gene as MRHNA and SNTAGT. From cysteine to phenylalanine, the CDR3 is 19 amino acids long. Only CDR3 DNA remains: 57 bases, in frame from the first base. The CDR3 regions of human TCRbeta chains were analyzed by immunosequencing. In the original analysis: TCRs in the repertoires were matched against a reference library of SARS-CoV-2-specific TCRs that had been generated with the MIRA antigen-specificity platform. Breadth meant the fraction of unique TCRs that were SARS-CoV-2-associated, whereas depth meant the fraction of total T cells that were SARS-CoV-2-associated. Using the MIRA data, every spike-specific TCR was mapped to the spike region that the TCR reacted to and assigned to either a CD4 or a CD8 class. Log10-transformed breadth and depth values were compared by one-way ANOVA with Sidak's multiple comparisons tests. TCRdb mirrors the immuneACCESS table, restricted to in-frame sequences. Some clones are absent from its copies; in checked studies, under half trace to an unresolved V gene, and the reason for the others is unknown. The V and J calls and clone size were taken over from that table, and D and trimming were inferred from the DNA. This sample gives 100,000 to 140,000 clones in total; around nine tenths of them show up just once. 4.5% to 6% of the sample is taken by the ten largest.

This clonotype originated in an adult who received the AZD1222 COVID-19 vaccine. The sample consisted of peripheral blood, taken 28 days after the second AZD1222 dose. The chain links TRBV6-4 with TRBJ1-1; TRBD1 fits 9 bases in the junction. The CDR3 reads as follows: CASSDDIFSGTGLNTEAFF. The DNA sequence reads TGTGCCAGCAGTGATGATATTTTCAGCGGGACAGGGCTGAACACTGAAGCTTTCTTT.